The TCR beta chain under discussion was sequenced for a study of Tregs in tolerant kidney transplant recipients. General study findings and limits: Tregs expanded with activated donor B cells seemed most donor-specific. Findings come from small patient numbers and require larger validation.

Thawed PBMCs were FACS-sorted into unstimulated CD4+CD25+CD127- regulatory T cells, CD4+CD25- non-regulatory cells, CD4 and CD8 cells. An overnight rest at 37°C with 200 IU/ml IL-2 preceded regulatory T cell sorting from thawed PBMCs. Concerning this clone: As yet, its antigen is unknown.

Profiled with immunoSEQ multiplex PCR; TCRdb holds only in-frame clones, not every one. The data show around 43,000 clones, with roughly nine tenths seen just once and about 0.7% held by the top ten. The sequenced sample consisted of Tregs from blood. The TCR sequence derives from a human donor in good health.

The CDR3 nucleotides read TGTGCCTGGAAGAGATACACTGAAGCTTTCTTT. It codes for CAWKRYTEAFF. This chain links TRBV30 with TRBJ1-1, with D unresolved. With 4 bases removed from V and 3 bases from J, the gap between germline ends came to 6 bases. There are 11 residues in the CDR3. Germline CDR1 and CDR2: GTSNPN and SVGIG (reference sequence).